The 10 T cell receptor beta chains given below trace back to one sample, sequenced in a study of T cell responses to AZD1222 COVID-19 vaccine. Using immunoSEQ multiplex PCR, the repertoire was profiled, and TCRdb retains in-frame clones only, with some absent. The data hold around 130,000 clones, with approximately 85% observed a single time. The sequenced sample was peripheral blood, obtained 28 days after the second AZD1222 dose. The receptors were gathered from an adult who received the AZD1222 COVID-19 vaccine.

This sequence joins TRBV2 and TRBJ1-1, with D tentatively TRBD1 (5 bases). V lost 3 bases and J 7 bases, leaving 18 bases between the germline ends. Germline V CDR1 and CDR2: SNHLY, FYNNEI. This CDR3 comprises 15 residues. The CDR3 coding sequence is TGTGCCAGCAGTGAGGTTCTTTACCTTAGGGGTGAAGCTTTCTTT. It encodes CASSEVLYLRGEAFF.

The V and J genes are TRBV7-9 and TRBJ1-3; the D gene is possibly TRBD1 (5 bases). The V end lost 5 bases, the J end lost 3 bases, and 14 bases lay between the germline ends. Germline CDR1 and CDR2: SEHNR and FQNEAQ (reference sequence). This CDR3 is built from 15 residues. CDR3 coding DNA: TGTGCCAGCAGCACAGGCCTGGACATTGGAAACACCATATATTTT. Translating it yields CASSTGLDIGNTIYF.

The chain recombines TRBV7-9 with TRBJ2-7; no clear D gene. Germline V lookup: CDR1 SEHNR, CDR2 FQNEAQ (reference sequence). The V and J ends lost 5 bases and 4 bases respectively, with 12 bases between them. The CDR3 totals 13 residues. The DNA for the CDR3 is TGTGCCAGCAGCCTCCCCGGACGGTACGAGCAGTACTTC. Translation gives CASSLPGRYEQYF. Looking up the rest from reference TRBV7-9 and TRBJ2-7 gives the full variable domain: DTGVSQNPRHKITKRGQNVTFRCDPISEHNRLYWYRQTLGQGPEFLTYFQNEAQLEKSRLLSDRFSAERPKGSFSTLEIQRTEQGDSAMYLCASSLPGRYEQYFGPGTRLTVT.

The chain couples TRBV5-4 to TRBJ2-1, with D perhaps TRBD1 (5 bases). The CDR3 sequence is 15 residues long. Germline V gene lookup returns CDR1 SGHNT and CDR2 YYREEE (reference sequence). Trimming pared 0 bases from V and 3 bases from J, leaving 10 bases between. The DNA for the CDR3 is TGTGCCAGCAGCTTGGGTAGGGGCGGCTACAATGAGCAGTTCTTC. Translation gives CASSLGRGGYNEQFF.

The rearrangement joins TRBV2 to TRBJ2-1; 7 nucleotides agree with TRBD2. The V segment lost 2 bases and the J segment 10 bases; nucleotides outside the gene matches: 5. The CDR3 runs 13 residues. From germline, CDR1 is SNHLY and CDR2 FYNNEI. CDR3 residues: CASSELSSGEQFF. As DNA, the CDR3 is TGTGCCAGCAGTGAATTATCTAGCGGAGAGCAGTTCTTC.

J is TRBJ1-6 and V is TRBV7-8, with D perhaps TRBD1 (5 bases). Trimming took off 5 bases at V and 5 bases at J, with 16 bases between the two ends. Germline loops: CDR1 SGHVS, CDR2 FQNEAQ. The CDR3 totals 16 residues. CDR3 nucleotides: TGTGCCAGCAGCCAAGACAGCCACCTGAATAATTCACCCCTCCACTTT. This translates into CASSQDSHLNNSPLHF.

This chain joins TRBV5-1 and TRBJ1-1, with TRBD1 matching 8 bases. Germline values: CDR1 SGHRS, CDR2 YFSETQ. V lost 0 bases and J lost 4; bases outside the gene matches: 2. CDR3 length: 14 residues. The CDR3 region is CASSLAGTGTEAFF. The CDR3 DNA follows: TGCGCCAGCAGCTTGGCTGGGACAGGCACTGAAGCTTTCTTT.

The rearrangement uses TRBV7-2 and TRBJ2-1, with TRBD1 as a possible D gene (5 bases). Germline loops: CDR1 SGHTA, CDR2 FQGNSA. The CDR3 loop spans 15 amino acids. V was pared by 1 base and J by 4 bases, with 11 bases between. The CDR3 nucleotides are TGTGCCAGCAGCTTAGTGGGCAGGGATTACAATGAGCAGTTCTTC. Residues: CASSLVGRDYNEQFF.

A single count supports this clone. The rearrangement links TRBV5-1 to TRBJ2-1; 11 bases fit TRBD2. The CDR3 covers 15 residues. After removal of 4 bases from V and 5 bases from J, the junction contained 5 bases not matched to a gene. Germline CDR1 is SGHRS and CDR2 is YFSETQ. This CDR3 is CASSRSTSGNNEQFF. In nucleotides, the CDR3 is TGCGCCAGCAGCCGCTCGACTAGCGGGAACAATGAGCAGTTCTTC.

The chain carries TRBV5-4 and TRBJ1-1, with a weak D call TRBD1 (5 bases). Germline V gene sequence: CDR1 SGHNT, CDR2 YYREEE (reference sequence). V gave up 0 bases and J gave up 11 bases, with 14 bases separating them. This CDR3 comprises 13 residues. CDR3 sequence: CASSLAREIEAFF. The CDR3 nucleotides are TGTGCCAGCAGCTTGGCCAGGGAAATTGAGGCTTTCTTT. Variable domain in full (rest from reference TRBV5-4 and TRBJ1-1): ETGVTQSPTHLIKTRGQQVTLRCSSQSGHNTVSWYQQALGQGPQFIFQYYREEENGRGNFPPRFSGLQFPNYSSELNVNALELDDSALYLCASSLAREIEAFFGQGTRLTVV.